This is a list of T cell receptor beta chains from one sample in a study of T cells in Graves' hyperthyroidism and ophthalmopathy. TCRdb called the multiplex PCR reads again in MiXCR, with one record for every CDR3 protein. The table shows 350,000 to 400,000 distinct CDR3 sequences, with less than 20% occurring only once. Sequenced sample: blood. The receptors were gathered from a man aged 18 to 35 with Graves' ophthalmopathy. CDR3s leave out the opening cysteine and the closing phenylalanine or tryptophan.

v_gene	j_gene	CDR3aa
TRBV20-1	TRBJ2-5	SAPGGSEETQY
TRBV24-1	TRBJ1-2	ATSGMYGYT
TRBV10-3	TRBJ2-1	AITDQGAQNEQF
TRBV7-3	TRBJ2-1	ASSLDSDNEQF
TRBV6-1	TRBJ2-6	ASSEQISGANVLT
TRBV3-1	TRBJ2-5	ASSQDRRGQY
TRBV12-3/TRBV12-4	TRBJ2-1	ASRPRGGSYNEQF
TRBV27	TRBJ1-1	ASSPRSMNTEAF
TRBV2	TRBJ1-2	ASSLVGNTGFSGYT
TRBV19	TRBJ2-4	ASSGPSGALAKNIQY
TRBV5-1	TRBJ1-3	ASSFGGPAGNTIY
TRBV7-2	TRBJ2-5	ASSFASGSAQETQY
TRBV9	TRBJ2-3	ASSVEGLAGVDTQY
TRBV3-1	TRBJ2-5	ARSTGTQETQY
TRBV2	TRBJ2-5	ASSDLAPETQY
TRBV28	TRBJ2-7	ASRRAYEQY
TRBV11-2	TRBJ1-5	ASSFQNQPQH
TRBV7-2	TRBJ2-2	ASSSGQGGGELF
TRBV7-3	TRBJ2-7	ASSSTGIQTYEQY
TRBV25-1	TRBJ2-2	ASSKQGGTGELF
TRBV12-3/TRBV12-4	TRBJ2-1	ASTLGQGYNEQF
TRBV7-8	TRBJ1-5	ASSLGMGGNQPQH
TRBV12-3/TRBV12-4	TRBJ2-7	ASSYGGGLAGGAAEQY
TRBV7-8	TRBJ2-7	ASSLIFGGYEQY
TRBV7-9	TRBJ1-2	ASSIGTAYYGYT
TRBV5-1	TRBJ1-6	ASSLELGGQGNSPLH
TRBV7-3	TRBJ2-5	ASSKFSSGKETQY
TRBV29-1	TRBJ2-3	SCGGLGGDTQY
TRBV7-8	TRBJ1-6	ASSLGQTNSPLH
TRBV28	TRBJ2-1	ASSLPLVGEARNEQF
TRBV28	TRBJ2-7	ASSPPDLSEQY
TRBV2	TRBJ1-2	ASSEVNYGYT
TRBV2	TRBJ2-2	ASVLAGLDGELF
TRBV5-8	TRBJ2-5	ASQRGNQETQY
TRBV19	TRBJ2-1	ASKGGLAGGHEQF
TRBV9	TRBJ1-5	ASSVAPAGQPQH
TRBV5-5	TRBJ2-7	ASSLYPAQSSANFEQY
TRBV6-6	TRBJ2-7	ASSYSTGSGVSYEQY
TRBV28	TRBJ1-2	ASSPSTGLGYGYT
TRBV27	TRBJ2-1	ASSPFGRNEQF
TRBV6-1	TRBJ2-7	ASSEAGNRREQY
TRBV10-2	TRBJ1-2	ASSGSGGSYGYT
TRBV4-1	TRBJ1-1	ASSQVLRGKGEAF
TRBV4-2	TRBJ1-3	ASSQDSPVGSGNTIY
TRBV9	TRBJ2-1	ASSSTSSGGSYNEQF
TRBV3-1	TRBJ2-7	ASSHSGRSYEQY
TRBV5-1	TRBJ2-1	ASSFLAGIVQF
TRBV6-1	TRBJ1-2	ASSYTGVYGYT
TRBV11-1	TRBJ1-2	ASSHGQGYGYT
TRBV5-1	TRBJ1-1	ASSGGTENTEAF
TRBV7-9	TRBJ2-5	ASSTGTSGTQETQY
TRBV29-1	TRBJ2-3	SVGWSGGTDTQY
TRBV7-3	TRBJ2-7	ASSSGPVGEQY
TRBV19	TRBJ2-3	ASSSQGDSPDTQY